The source of this T cell receptor beta chain is a study of T cell responses to AZD1222 COVID-19 vaccine. Overall study: Doses given second, at about 4 or about 12 weeks, were pooled. Overall study findings and caveats: Seropositivity was recorded at baseline in only six AZD1222 recipients.

A remark on this clone: Its target is not known.

Repertoires were generated with immunoSEQ multiplex PCR, while TCRdb's copy carries only in-frame clones and drops some. Of about 79,000 clones in the sample, 65% to 85% were seen once. The origin of this receptor is an adult in good health. The sequencing here drew on peripheral blood, taken on day 0 of AZD1222 vaccination.

The CDR3 loop reads CAWDRPNYGYTF. The CDR3 DNA follows: TGTGCCTGGGACAGACCTAACTATGGCTACACCTTC. The chain joins TRBV30 to TRBJ1-2; a weak D match, TRBD1 (5 bases). Trimming took off 5 bases at V and 0 bases at J, with 7 bases between the two ends. The CDR3 length is 12 residues. Germline values: CDR1 GTSNPN, CDR2 SVGIG (reference sequence).